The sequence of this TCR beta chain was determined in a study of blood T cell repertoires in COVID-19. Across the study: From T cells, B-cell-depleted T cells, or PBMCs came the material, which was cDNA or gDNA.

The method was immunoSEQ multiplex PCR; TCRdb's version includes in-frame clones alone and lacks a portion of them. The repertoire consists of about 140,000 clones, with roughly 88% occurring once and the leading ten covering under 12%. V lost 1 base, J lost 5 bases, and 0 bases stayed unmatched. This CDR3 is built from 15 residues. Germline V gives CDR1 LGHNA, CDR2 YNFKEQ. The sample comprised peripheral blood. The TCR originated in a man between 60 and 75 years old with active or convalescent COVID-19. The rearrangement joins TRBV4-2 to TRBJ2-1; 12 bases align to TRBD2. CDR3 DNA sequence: TGTGCCAGCAGCCAAGGGACTAGCGGGAACAATGAGCAGTTCTTC. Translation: CASSQGTSGNNEQFF.